This TCR beta chain was found in a study of cytotoxic CD8 clonotypes in ibrutinib-treated CLL. Study summary: The group held 11 relapsed/refractory and around 15 treatment-naive patients, with 17 IGHV unmutated. When averaged across all of the samples, the counts came to a few hundred thousand productive templates and 90,000 to 95,000 productive rearrangements. Study outcomes and limitations: Clonality showed a rise at ibrutinib response that reversed toward baseline at progression. Public clonotypes occurred uncommonly; on treatment, they contracted or remained stable.

The data were produced by immunoSEQ multiplex PCR, yet TCRdb's version contains in-frame clones alone and is incomplete. Of 85,000 or so clones listed, 70% to 80% are singletons. Per the germline V gene, CDR1 is SGHTA and CDR2 is FQGNSA. CDR3 length: 15 residues. The V gene end was trimmed by 5 bases and the J gene end by 4 bases; junction bases not matched to a gene: 9. In the case of this clone: Its target is not known.

The receptor comes from a human donor with chronic lymphocytic leukemia. The sequencing here drew on PBMCs, taken after 12 months of ibrutinib treatment. The genes are TRBV7-2 and TRBJ1-1; 8 bases fit TRBD1. The CDR3 region has the DNA TGTGCCAGCAGCCACCAAGTTGACAGGGGCACTGAAGCTTTCTTT. Its translation is CASSHQVDRGTEAFF. The full variable domain, its missing parts supplied by reference TRBV7-2 and TRBJ1-1, is GAGVSQSPSNKVTEKGKDVELRCDPISGHTALYWYRQSLGQGLEFLIYFQGNSAPDKSGLPSDRFSAERTGGSVSTLTIQRTQQEDSAVYLCASSHQVDRGTEAFFGQGTRLTVV.